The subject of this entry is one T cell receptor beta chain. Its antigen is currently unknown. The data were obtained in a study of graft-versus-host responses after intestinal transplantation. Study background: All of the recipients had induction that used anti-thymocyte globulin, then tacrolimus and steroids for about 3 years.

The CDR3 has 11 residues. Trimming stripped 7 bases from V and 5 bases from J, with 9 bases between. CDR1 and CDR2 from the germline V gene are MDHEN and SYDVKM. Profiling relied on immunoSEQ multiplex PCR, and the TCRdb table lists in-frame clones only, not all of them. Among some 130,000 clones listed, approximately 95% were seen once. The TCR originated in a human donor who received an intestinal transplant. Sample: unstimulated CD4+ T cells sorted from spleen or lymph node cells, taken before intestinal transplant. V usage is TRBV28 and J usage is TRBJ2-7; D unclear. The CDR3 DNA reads TGTGCCAGCACGGTCCGGAACGAGCAGTACTTC. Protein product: CASTVRNEQYF.